The rows below give T cell receptor beta chains drawn from one sample of a study of T cell responses to AZD1222 COVID-19 vaccine. The protocol was immunoSEQ multiplex PCR, while the TCRdb copy is restricted to in-frame clones and leaves out a portion. The data show around 80,000 clones, roughly 85% seen once. The sequencing here drew on peripheral blood, taken 28 days after the second AZD1222 dose. The source of these receptors is an adult who received the AZD1222 COVID-19 vaccine. Both conserved end residues are part of each CDR3. D genes are given only for firm matches. Clone size is stated in some rows and not others, as once, few, many or a class when expanded.

.,.,TRBJ2-2,TRBV12-3/TRBV12-4,CASSFGMTGELFF,TGTGCCAGCAGTTTCGGCATGACCGGGGAGCTGTTTTTT
.,.,TRBJ2-1,TRBV7-2,CASSLGPPLVDEQFF,TGTGCCAGCAGCTTGGGACCCCCTCTGGTCGATGAGCAGTTCTTC
.,.,TRBJ1-2,TRBV19,CASSIPTVLYGYTF,TGTGCCAGTAGTATCCCGACTGTATTGTATGGCTACACCTTC
.,.,TRBJ2-1,TRBV30,CAWSIGFLSYNEQFF,TGTGCCTGGAGTATAGGATTTCTCTCCTACAATGAGCAGTTCTTC
.,.,TRBJ1-1,TRBV28,CASSFTGYRANTEAFF,TGTGCCAGCAGTTTTACGGGTTACAGGGCGAACACTGAAGCTTTCTTT
TRBD1,.,TRBJ1-2,TRBV19,CASSLLGQTYTF,TGTGCCAGTAGTCTCCTGGGACAGACCTACACCTTC
.,.,TRBJ1-4,TRBV10-3,CAISAGGSGSEKLFF,TGTGCCATCAGTGCGGGTGGGAGTGGGTCGGAAAAACTGTTTTTT
.,few,TRBJ2-3,TRBV28,CASSPQGTSTDTQYF,TGTGCCAGCAGTCCGCAGGGGACTAGCACAGATACGCAGTATTTT
.,.,TRBJ2-3,TRBV19,CASSLWEGRGGSQHTQYF,TGTGCCAGTAGCCTTTGGGAAGGTAGGGGAGGATCACAGCATACGCAGTATTTT
.,.,TRBJ2-2,TRBV5-1,CASSLGLRASTGELFF,TGCGCCAGCAGCTTGGGGTTACGGGCGAGTACCGGGGAGCTGTTTTTT
.,once,TRBJ1-2,TRBV11-2,CASSPSRDHGYTF,TGTGCCAGCAGCCCATCGAGGGACCATGGCTACACCTTC
TRBD2,once,TRBJ2-1,TRBV19,CASSTLFPGTSGGEQFF,TGTGCCAGTAGTACCCTATTCCCCGGCACTAGCGGGGGCGAGCAGTTCTTC
.,.,TRBJ2-1,TRBV7-9,CASSDPTLRQRYEQFF,TGTGCCAGCAGCGACCCTACCCTGAGGCAACGGTATGAGCAGTTCTTC
.,.,TRBJ2-1,TRBV6-2/TRBV6-3,CASSFYSGYNEQFF,TGTGCCAGCAGTTTTTACAGCGGCTACAATGAGCAGTTCTTC
.,once,TRBJ1-5,TRBV21-1,CASSKTDPGTLVDSNQPQHF,TGTGCCAGCAGCAAAACGGATCCCGGGACCCTGGTCGATAGCAATCAGCCCCAGCATTTT
.,.,TRBJ1-5,TRBV10-3,CASAGPSNQPQHF,TGTGCCTCTGCAGGGCCCAGCAATCAGCCCCAGCATTTT
TRBD2,.,TRBJ2-1,TRBV4-2,CASSQARPGRVFFVAGVNEQFF,TGTGCCAGCAGCCAAGCCCGACCGGGCAGGGTATTTTTTGTAGCGGGGGTCAATGAGCAGTTCTTC
TRBD1,.,TRBJ1-1,TRBV19,CASSGQGLGTEAFF,TGTGCCAGTAGTGGACAGGGTTTAGGCACTGAAGCTTTCTTT
.,.,TRBJ2-2,TRBV12-3/TRBV12-4,CASSSTSRELFF,TGTGCCAGCAGTTCTACGTCCCGGGAGCTGTTTTTT
.,.,TRBJ1-1,TRBV20-1,CSATSTEAFF,TGCAGTGCTACGAGCACTGAAGCTTTCTTT
.,.,TRBJ2-1,TRBV27,CASSLGGYNEQFF,TGTGCCAGCAGTTTAGGCGGCTACAATGAGCAGTTCTTC
TRBD2,.,TRBJ2-2,TRBV4-3,CASSQERMTSGRGELFF,TGCGCCAGCAGCCAAGAAAGGATGACTAGCGGGAGAGGGGAGCTGTTTTTT
.,few,TRBJ1-1,TRBV19,CASNNGPLNTEAFF,TGTGCCAGTAACAACGGCCCCCTGAACACTGAAGCTTTCTTT
.,few,TRBJ1-5,TRBV5-8,CASSFFGGRENQPQHF,TGTGCCAGCAGCTTTTTCGGGGGGCGAGAGAATCAGCCCCAGCATTTT
TRBD1,.,TRBJ2-7,TRBV12-3/TRBV12-4,CASSFGTAYEQYF,TGTGCCAGCAGTTTTGGGACAGCCTACGAGCAGTACTTC
.,once,TRBJ2-7,TRBV4-2,CASSQVSRQPYEQYF,TGTGCCAGCAGCCAAGTATCCCGACAGCCCTACGAGCAGTACTTC
.,.,TRBJ1-5,TRBV3-1/TRBV3-2,CASSLGTKTGNLYGNQPQHF,TGTGCCAGCAGCCTAGGGACTAAGACAGGAAACTTGTACGGCAATCAGCCCCAGCATTTT
.,.,TRBJ1-2,TRBV6-5,CASRALDGYTF,TGTGCCAGCAGGGCCCTTGATGGCTACACCTTC
.,.,TRBJ1-1,TRBV10-3,CATGGTMNTEAFF,TGTGCCACCGGGGGAACGATGAACACTGAAGCTTTCTTT